This TCR beta chain was documented in a study of T cells expressing NK-cell markers. Comment on this clonotype: Its antigen is unknown.

Each CDR3 protein gets one entry in TCRdb, which reprocessed the 5' RACE reads and gives no DNA. Its clone listing holds roughly 300,000 distinct CDR3 sequences. Study-wide results and caveats: Also leading the CD3+CD56-NKG2C+ fraction in a handful of donors were these clonotypes.

CDR3 length: 17 amino acids. Germline V gives CDR1 SGHNT, CDR2 YENEEA. The clonotype originates from a woman between 18 and 69 years old in good health. The J gene is TRBJ1-2, the V gene TRBV11-3; TCRdb indicates TRBD1, and absent DNA this call remains unverified. The sequencing input was blood T cells: a sorted CD56 or NKG2C T cell subset, CD4+ or CD8+ T cells, or bulk PBMC T cells (not recorded which). This CDR3 is CASSHGTGKGGDYGYTF. The full variable domain, its missing parts supplied by reference TRBV11-3 and TRBJ1-2, is EAGVVQSPRYKIIEKKQPVAFWCNPISGHNTLYWYLQNLGQGPELLIRYENEEAVDDSQLPKDRFSAERLKGVDSTLKIQPAELGDSAVYLCASSHGTGKGGDYGYTFGSGTRLTVV.